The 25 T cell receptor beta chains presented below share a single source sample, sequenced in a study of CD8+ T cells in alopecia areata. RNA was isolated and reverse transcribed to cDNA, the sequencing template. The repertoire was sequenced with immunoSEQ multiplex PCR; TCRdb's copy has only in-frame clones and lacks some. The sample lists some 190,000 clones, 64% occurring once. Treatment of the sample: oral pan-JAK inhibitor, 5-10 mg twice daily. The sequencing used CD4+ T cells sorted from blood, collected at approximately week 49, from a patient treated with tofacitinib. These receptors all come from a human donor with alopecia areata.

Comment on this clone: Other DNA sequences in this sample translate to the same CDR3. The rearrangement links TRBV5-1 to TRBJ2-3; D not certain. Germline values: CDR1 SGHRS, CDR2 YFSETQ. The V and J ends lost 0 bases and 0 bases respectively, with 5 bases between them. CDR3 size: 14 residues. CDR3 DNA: TGCGCCAGCAGCTTGGAAAGGAGCACAGATACGCAGTATTTT. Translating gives CASSLERSTDTQYF.

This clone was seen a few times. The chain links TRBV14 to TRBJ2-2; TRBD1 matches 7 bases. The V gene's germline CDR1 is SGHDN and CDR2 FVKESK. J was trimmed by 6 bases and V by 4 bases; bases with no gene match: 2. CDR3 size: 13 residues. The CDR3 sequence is CASSRQGAGELFF. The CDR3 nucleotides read TGTGCCAGCAGCCGACAGGGCGCCGGGGAGCTGTTTTTT.

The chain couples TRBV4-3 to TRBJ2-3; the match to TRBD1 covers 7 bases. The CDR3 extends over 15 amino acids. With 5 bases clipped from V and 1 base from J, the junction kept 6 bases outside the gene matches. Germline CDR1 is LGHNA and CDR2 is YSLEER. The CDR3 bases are TGCGCCAGCAGCGTAGGGGGCAGTGGCACAGATACGCAGTATTTT. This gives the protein CASSVGGSGTDTQYF.

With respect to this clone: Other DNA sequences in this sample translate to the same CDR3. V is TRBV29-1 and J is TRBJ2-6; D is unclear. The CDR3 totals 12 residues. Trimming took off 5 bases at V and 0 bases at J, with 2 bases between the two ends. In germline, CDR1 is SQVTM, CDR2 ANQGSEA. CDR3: CSVTSGANVLTF. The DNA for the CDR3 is TGCAGCGTTACCTCTGGGGCCAACGTCCTGACTTTC.

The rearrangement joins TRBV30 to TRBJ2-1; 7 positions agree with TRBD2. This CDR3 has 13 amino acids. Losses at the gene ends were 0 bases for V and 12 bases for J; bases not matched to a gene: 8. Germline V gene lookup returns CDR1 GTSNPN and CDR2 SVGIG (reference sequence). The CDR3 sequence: CAWSVISGGGQFF. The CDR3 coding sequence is TGTGCCTGGAGTGTAATCTCGGGGGGAGGGCAGTTCTTC.

CDR3 coding DNA: TGTGCCAGCAGTGGTTCAGGGGGCGGCTATGGCTACACCTTC. This codes for CASSGSGGGYGYTF. This rearrangement joins TRBV6-1 to TRBJ1-2; 8 nucleotides line up with TRBD1. Germline V CDR1 and CDR2: MNHNS, SASEGT. The CDR3 has 14 residues. With 4 bases clipped from V and 4 bases from J, the junction kept 5 bases outside the gene matches.

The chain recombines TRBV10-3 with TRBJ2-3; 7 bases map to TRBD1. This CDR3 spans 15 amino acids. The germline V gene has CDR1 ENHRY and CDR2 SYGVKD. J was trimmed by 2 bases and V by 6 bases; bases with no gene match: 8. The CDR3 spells CAIRGQDKSTDTQYF. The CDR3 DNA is TGTGCCATCAGAGGACAGGACAAGTCCACAGATACGCAGTATTTT.

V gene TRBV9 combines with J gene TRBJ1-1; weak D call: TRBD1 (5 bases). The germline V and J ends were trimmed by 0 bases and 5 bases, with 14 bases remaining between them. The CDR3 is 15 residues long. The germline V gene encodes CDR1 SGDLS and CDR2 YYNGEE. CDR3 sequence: CASSVAGEGTTEAFF. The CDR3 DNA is TGTGCCAGCAGCGTAGCTGGGGAGGGGACTACTGAAGCTTTCTTT.

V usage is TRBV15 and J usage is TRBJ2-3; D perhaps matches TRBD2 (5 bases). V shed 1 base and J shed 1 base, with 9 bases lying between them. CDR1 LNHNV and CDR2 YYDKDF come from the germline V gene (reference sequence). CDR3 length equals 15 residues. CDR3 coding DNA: TGTGCCACCAGCAGAGCTAGCCCAGGCACAGATACGCAGTATTTT. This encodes CATSRASPGTDTQYF.

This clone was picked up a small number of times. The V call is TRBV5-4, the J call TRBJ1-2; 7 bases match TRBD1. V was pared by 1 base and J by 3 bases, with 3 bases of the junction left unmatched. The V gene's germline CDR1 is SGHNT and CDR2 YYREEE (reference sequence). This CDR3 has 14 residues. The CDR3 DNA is TGTGCCAGCAGCTTGCCCAGGGGGGACTATGGCTACACCTTC. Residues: CASSLPRGDYGYTF.

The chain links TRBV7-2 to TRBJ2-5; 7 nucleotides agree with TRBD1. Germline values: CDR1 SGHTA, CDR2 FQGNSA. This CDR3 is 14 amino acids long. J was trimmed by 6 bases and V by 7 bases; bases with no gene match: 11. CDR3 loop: CASMLLQGSKTQYF. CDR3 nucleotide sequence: TGTGCCAGCATGCTATTACAGGGGTCTAAGACCCAGTACTTC.

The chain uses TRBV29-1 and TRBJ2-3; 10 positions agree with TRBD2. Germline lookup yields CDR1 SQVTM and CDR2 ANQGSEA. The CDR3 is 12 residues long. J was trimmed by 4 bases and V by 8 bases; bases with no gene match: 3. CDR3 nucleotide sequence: TGCAGCTTAGGACTAGCGGCAGATACGCAGTATTTT. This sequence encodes CSLGLAADTQYF.

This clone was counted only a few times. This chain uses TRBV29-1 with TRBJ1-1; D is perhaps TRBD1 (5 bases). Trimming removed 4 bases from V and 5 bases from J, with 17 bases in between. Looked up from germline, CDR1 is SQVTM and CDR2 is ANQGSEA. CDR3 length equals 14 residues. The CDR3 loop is CSVVVPGRMTEAFF. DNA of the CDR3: TGCAGCGTTGTAGTTCCAGGGCGAATGACTGAAGCTTTCTTT.

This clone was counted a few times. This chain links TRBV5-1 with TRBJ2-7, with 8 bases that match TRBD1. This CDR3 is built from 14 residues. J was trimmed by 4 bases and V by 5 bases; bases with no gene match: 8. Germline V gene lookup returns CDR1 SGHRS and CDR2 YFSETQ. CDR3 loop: CASSLRTGWYEQYF. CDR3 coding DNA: TGCGCCAGCAGTCTCCGGACAGGGTGGTACGAGCAGTACTTC.

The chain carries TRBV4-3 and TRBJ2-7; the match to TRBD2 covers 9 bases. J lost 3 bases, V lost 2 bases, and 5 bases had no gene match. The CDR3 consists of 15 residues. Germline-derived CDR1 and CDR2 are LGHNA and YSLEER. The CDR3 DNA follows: TGCGCCAGCAGCCAACGCGCGGGGGGGCTCTACGAGCAGTACTTC. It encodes CASSQRAGGLYEQYF.

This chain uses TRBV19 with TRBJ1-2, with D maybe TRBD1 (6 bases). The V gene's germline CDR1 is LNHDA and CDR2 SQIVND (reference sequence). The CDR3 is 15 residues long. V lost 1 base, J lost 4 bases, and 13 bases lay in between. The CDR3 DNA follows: TGTGCCAGTAGTATAGGTGGACAGTCTGCCTATGGCTACACCTTC. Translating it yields CASSIGGQSAYGYTF. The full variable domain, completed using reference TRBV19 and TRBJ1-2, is DGGITQSPKYLFRKEGQNVTLSCEQNLNHDAMYWYRQDPGQGLRLIYYSQIVNDFQKGDIAEGYSVSREKKESFPLTVTSAQKNPTAFYLCASSIGGQSAYGYTFGSGTRLTVV.

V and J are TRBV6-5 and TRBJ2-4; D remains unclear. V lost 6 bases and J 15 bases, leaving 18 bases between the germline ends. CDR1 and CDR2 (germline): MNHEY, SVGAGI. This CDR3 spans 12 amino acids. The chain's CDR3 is CASSQSRGFLYF. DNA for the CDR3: TGTGCCAGCAGCCAATCCCGAGGTTTTCTGTACTTC.

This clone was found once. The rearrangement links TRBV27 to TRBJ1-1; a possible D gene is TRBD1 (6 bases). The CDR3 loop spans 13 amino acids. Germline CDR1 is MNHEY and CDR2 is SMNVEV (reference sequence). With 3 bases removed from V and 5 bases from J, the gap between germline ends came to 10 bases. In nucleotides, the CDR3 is TGTGCCAGCAGTTTCTCAGGGGAAACTGAAGCTTTCTTT. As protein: CASSFSGETEAFF.

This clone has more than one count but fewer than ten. CDR3 loop: CASSPQGAGSTEAFF. Written as DNA, the CDR3 is TGCGCCAGCAGCCCGCAGGGGGCGGGGAGCACTGAAGCTTTCTTT. The J gene is TRBJ1-1, the V gene TRBV5-1; 8 bases align to TRBD1. Germline trimming cut 4 bases from V and 4 bases from J; bases unmatched to any gene: 9. This CDR3 region has 15 residues. Germline V gene sequence: CDR1 SGHRS, CDR2 YFSETQ. The complete variable domain, with remaining parts taken from reference TRBV5-1 and TRBJ1-1, reads KAGVTQTPRYLIKTRGQQVTLSCSPISGHRSVSWYQQTPGQGLQFLFEYFSETQRNKGNFPGRFSGRQFSNSRSEMNVSTLELGDSALYLCASSPQGAGSTEAFFGQGTRLTVV.

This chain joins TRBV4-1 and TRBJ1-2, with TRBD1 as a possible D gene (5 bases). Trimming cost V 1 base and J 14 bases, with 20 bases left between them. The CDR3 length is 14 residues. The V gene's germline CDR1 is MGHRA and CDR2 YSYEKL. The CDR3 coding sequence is TGCGCCAGCAGCCAAGTGCAGGGTCCTTCACAGTGGACCTTC. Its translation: CASSQVQGPSQWTF.

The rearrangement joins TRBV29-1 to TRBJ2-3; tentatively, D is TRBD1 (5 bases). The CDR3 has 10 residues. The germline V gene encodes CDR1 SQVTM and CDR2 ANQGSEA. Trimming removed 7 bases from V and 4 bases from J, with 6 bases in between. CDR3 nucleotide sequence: TGCAGCGGGGGCGCAGATACGCAGTATTTT. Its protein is CSGGADTQYF.

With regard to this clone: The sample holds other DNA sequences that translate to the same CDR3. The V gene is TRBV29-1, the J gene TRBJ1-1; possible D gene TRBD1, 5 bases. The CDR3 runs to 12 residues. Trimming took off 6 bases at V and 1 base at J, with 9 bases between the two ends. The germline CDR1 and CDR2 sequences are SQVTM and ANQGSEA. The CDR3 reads CSVGQGNTEAFF. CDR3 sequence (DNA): TGCAGCGTGGGGCAGGGGAACACTGAAGCTTTCTTT. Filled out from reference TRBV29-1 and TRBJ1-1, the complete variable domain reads SAVISQKPSRDICQRGTSLTIQCQVDSQVTMMFWYRQQPGQSLTLIATANQGSEATYESGFVIDKFPISRPNLTFSTLTVSNMSPEDSSIYLCSVGQGNTEAFFGQGTRLTVV.

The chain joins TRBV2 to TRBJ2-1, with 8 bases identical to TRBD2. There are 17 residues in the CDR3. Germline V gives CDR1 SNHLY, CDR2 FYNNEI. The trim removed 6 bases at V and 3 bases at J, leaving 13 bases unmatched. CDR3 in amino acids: CASSVAPGGGHYNEQFF. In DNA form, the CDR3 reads TGTGCCAGCAGCGTAGCCCCCGGGGGGGGGCACTACAATGAGCAGTTCTTC.

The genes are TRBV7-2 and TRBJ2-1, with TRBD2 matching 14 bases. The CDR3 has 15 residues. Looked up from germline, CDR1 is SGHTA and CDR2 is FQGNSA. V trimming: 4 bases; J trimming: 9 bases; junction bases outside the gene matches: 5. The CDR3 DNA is TGTGCCAGCAGCTCCGGGACTAGCGGGGGTAGTGAGCAGTTCTTC. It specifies CASSSGTSGGSEQFF.

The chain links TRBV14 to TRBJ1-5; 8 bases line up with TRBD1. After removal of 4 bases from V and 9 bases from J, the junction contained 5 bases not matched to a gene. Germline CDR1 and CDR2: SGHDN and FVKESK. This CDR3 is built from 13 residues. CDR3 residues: CASSRQGSGPQHF. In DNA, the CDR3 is TGTGCCAGCAGCCGACAGGGGTCAGGGCCCCAGCATTTT.